This TCR beta chain stems from a study of T-cell memory formation after mild COVID-19. Notes on the study in general: The study found contracting CD4+ clones mainly in CM and EM and contracting CD8+ clones in EMRA. Contracting clones from day 15 to 85 showed balanced CD4/CD8; later expanders favored CD4+. Pre-infection memory already had some responding clones, implying cross-reactive memory joined.

TCRdb re-called the 5' RACE reads through MiXCR, storing one row per CDR3 protein. The table records 300,000 or so distinct CDR3 sequences, less than 20% of them present only once. Details on this clonotype: Its matching antigen is unknown.

J was trimmed by 6 bases and V by 4 bases; bases with no gene match: 13. The CDR3 is made up of 16 amino acids. The germline V gene has CDR1 SGHTA and CDR2 FQGNSA. The J gene is TRBJ1-1, the V gene TRBV7-2, with TRBD1 matching 8 bases. The sequence was obtained from a man between 18 and 29 years old who had mild COVID-19 (a few samples of this study predate the infection). Cell type and time point are not known. What was sequenced was PBMCs or a T cell subset sorted from them (not recorded which). CDR3 bases: TGTGCCAGCAGCTCACCGATGGACAGGGCGGTTTCTGAAGCTTTCTTT. Protein product: CASSSPMDRAVSEAFF.